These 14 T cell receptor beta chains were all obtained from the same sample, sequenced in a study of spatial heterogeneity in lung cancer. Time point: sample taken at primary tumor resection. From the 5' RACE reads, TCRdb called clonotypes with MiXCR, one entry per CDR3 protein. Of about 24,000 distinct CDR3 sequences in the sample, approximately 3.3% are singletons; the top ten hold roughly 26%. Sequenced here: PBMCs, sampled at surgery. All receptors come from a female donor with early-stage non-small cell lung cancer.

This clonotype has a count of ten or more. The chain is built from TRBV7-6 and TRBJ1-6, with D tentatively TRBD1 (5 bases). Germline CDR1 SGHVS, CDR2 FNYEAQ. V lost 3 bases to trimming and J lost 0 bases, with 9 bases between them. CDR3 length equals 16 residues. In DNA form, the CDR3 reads TGTGCCAGCAGCTTGGGGACCTTCTCCTATAATTCACCCCTCCACTTT. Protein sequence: CASSLGTFSYNSPLHF.

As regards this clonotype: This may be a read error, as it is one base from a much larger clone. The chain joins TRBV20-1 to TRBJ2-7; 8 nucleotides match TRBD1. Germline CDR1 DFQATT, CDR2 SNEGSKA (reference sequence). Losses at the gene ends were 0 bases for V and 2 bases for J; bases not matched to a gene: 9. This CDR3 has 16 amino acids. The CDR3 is CSARDQGQGDPYEQYF. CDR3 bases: TGCAGTGCTAGAGATCAAGGACAGGGCGACCCCTACGAGCAGTACTTC.

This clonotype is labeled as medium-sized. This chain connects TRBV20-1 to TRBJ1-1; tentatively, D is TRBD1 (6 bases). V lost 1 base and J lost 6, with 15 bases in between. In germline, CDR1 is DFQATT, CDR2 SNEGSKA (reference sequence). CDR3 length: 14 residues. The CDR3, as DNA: TGCAGTGCTAGAGGGTTCCTAAGGGGGGCTGAAGCTTTCTTT. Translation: CSARGFLRGAEAFF.

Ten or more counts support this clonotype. CDR3 sequence reads: CASSLVPLAGNYEQYF. CDR3 bases: TGCGCCAGCAGCTTGGTTCCGCTAGCCGGTAACTACGAGCAGTACTTC. This chain links TRBV5-1 with TRBJ2-7, with D perhaps matching TRBD2 (5 bases). CDR3 size: 16 residues. V shed 0 bases and J shed 3 bases, with 16 bases lying between them. From germline, CDR1 is SGHRS and CDR2 YFSETQ.

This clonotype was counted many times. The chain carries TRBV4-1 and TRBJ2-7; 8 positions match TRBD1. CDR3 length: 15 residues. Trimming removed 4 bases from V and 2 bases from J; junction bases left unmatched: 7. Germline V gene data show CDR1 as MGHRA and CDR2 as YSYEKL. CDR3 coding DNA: TGCGCCAGCAGCCTGGATAGGACAGGGACCTACGAGCAGTACTTC. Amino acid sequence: CASSLDRTGTYEQYF.

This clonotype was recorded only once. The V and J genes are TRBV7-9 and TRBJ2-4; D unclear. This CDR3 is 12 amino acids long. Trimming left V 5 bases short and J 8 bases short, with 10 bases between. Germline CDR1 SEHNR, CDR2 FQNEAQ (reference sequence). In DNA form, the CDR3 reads TGTGCCAGCAGCCCAGTGGCACACATTCAGTACTTC. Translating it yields CASSPVAHIQYF.

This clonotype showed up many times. DNA for the CDR3: TGTGCCAGCAGAACCGGGACTAGCGTTAGTGAGCAGTTCTTC. Translated, it gives CASRTGTSVSEQFF. The chain uses TRBV7-2 and TRBJ2-1, with 10 bases fitting TRBD2. The junction had 8 bases not matched to a gene; V was cut back by 6 bases and J by 9 bases. This CDR3 contains 14 residues. Per germline, CDR1 SGHTA and CDR2 FQGNSA.

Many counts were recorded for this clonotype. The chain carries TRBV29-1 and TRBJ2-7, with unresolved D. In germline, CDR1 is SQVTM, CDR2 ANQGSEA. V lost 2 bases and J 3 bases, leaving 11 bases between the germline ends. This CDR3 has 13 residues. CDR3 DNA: TGCAGCGTTGAATTAGGGTCCGGCTACGAGCAGTACTTC. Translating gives CSVELGSGYEQYF.

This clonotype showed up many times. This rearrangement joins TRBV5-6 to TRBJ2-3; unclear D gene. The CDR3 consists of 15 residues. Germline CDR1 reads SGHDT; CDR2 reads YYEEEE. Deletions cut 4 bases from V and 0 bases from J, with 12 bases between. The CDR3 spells CASSHRTRSTDTQYF. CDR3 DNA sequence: TGTGCCAGCAGCCACCGGACGAGGAGCACAGATACGCAGTATTTT.

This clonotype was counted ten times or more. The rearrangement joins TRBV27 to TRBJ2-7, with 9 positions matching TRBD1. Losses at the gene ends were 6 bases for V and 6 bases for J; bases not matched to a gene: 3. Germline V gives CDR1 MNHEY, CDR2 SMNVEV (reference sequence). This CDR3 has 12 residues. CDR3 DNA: TGTGCCAGCAGCGGACAGGGGTTCGAGCAGTACTTC. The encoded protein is CASSGQGFEQYF.

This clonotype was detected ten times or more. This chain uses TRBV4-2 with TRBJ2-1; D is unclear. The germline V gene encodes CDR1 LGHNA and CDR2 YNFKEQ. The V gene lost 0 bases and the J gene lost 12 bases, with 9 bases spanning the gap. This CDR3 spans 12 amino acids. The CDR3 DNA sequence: TGTGCCAGCAGCCAAGATCCAAGTGGGCAGTTCTTC. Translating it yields CASSQDPSGQFF.

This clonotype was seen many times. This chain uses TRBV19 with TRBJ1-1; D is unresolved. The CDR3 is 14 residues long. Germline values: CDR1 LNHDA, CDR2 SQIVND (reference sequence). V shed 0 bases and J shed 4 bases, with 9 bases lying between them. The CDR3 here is CASSIDPGSTEAFF. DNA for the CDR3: TGTGCCAGTAGTATAGATCCGGGGAGCACTGAAGCTTTCTTT.

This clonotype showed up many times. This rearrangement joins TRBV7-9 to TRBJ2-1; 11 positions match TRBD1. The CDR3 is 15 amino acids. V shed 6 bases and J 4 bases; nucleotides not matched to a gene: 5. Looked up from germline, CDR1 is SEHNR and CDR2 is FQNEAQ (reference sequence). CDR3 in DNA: TGTGCCAGCAGTACCGGGACAGGGGGTTACAATGAGCAGTTCTTC. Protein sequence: CASSTGTGGYNEQFF.

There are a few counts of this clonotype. The CDR3 spells CASRGVLSGANVLTF. The DNA for the CDR3 is TGTGCCAGCAGGGGAGTCCTCTCTGGGGCCAACGTCCTGACTTTC. The chain joins TRBV12-3 or TRBV12-4 to TRBJ2-6, with D tentatively TRBD2 (5 bases). With 6 bases removed from V and 0 bases from J, the gap between germline ends came to 9 bases. This CDR3 comprises 15 residues.